These T cell receptor beta chains were read from a single sample in a study of blood T cell repertoires in COVID-19. Libraries were prepared by immunoSEQ multiplex PCR; TCRdb keeps only in-frame clonotypes and omits some of them. The table has about 300,000 clones, about 84% seen once. The sample comprised peripheral blood. The receptors shown here come from a woman between 45 and 60 years old with acute or convalescent COVID-19. Each CDR3 is given with its conserved first and last residue. Each record gives: CDR3 length, clone size, V gene, J gene, D gene, CDR3 protein, CDR3 DNA. A D gene is named only where the DNA matches it firmly. Not all rows give a size; the values are once, few, many and, for expanded clones, a class.

cdr3_length: 16
clone_size: few
v_call: TRBV19
j_call: TRBJ1-3
d_call: NA
cdr3_aa: CASSNSGPTSGNTIYF
cdr3_nt: TGTGCCAGTAGTAACTCAGGGCCCACCTCTGGAAACACCATATATTTT

cdr3_length: 12
clone_size: NA
v_call: TRBV28
j_call: TRBJ2-7
d_call: NA
cdr3_aa: CASSQQGYEQYF
cdr3_nt: TGTGCCAGCAGTCAACAGGGCTACGAGCAGTACTTC

cdr3_length: 13
clone_size: NA
v_call: TRBV9
j_call: TRBJ2-7
d_call: NA
cdr3_aa: CASSNPGEPRKYF
cdr3_nt: TGTGCCAGCAGCAATCCCGGGGAGCCGCGTAAGTACTTC

cdr3_length: 16
clone_size: NA
v_call: TRBV5-1
j_call: TRBJ1-4
d_call: NA
cdr3_aa: CASSLGFSPTGEKLFF
cdr3_nt: TGCGCCAGCAGCTTGGGATTTTCACCGACGGGGGAAAAACTGTTTTTT

cdr3_length: 15
clone_size: NA
v_call: TRBV5-1
j_call: TRBJ2-1
d_call: NA
cdr3_aa: CASSLVASSYNEQFF
cdr3_nt: TGCGCCAGCAGCTTGGTAGCGAGCTCCTACAATGAGCAGTTCTTC

cdr3_length: 15
clone_size: few
v_call: TRBV18
j_call: TRBJ1-1
d_call: TRBD1
cdr3_aa: CASSQGTGGKTEAFF
cdr3_nt: TGTGCCAGCTCACAAGGGACAGGGGGAAAAACTGAAGCTTTCTTT

cdr3_length: 12
clone_size: NA
v_call: TRBV5-6
j_call: TRBJ1-2
d_call: NA
cdr3_aa: CASSLGTYGYTF
cdr3_nt: TGTGCCAGCAGCTTAGGGACATATGGCTACACCTTC

cdr3_length: 17
clone_size: NA
v_call: TRBV28
j_call: TRBJ2-3
d_call: TRBD2
cdr3_aa: CASSLLTSGRSSGTQYF
cdr3_nt: TGTGCCAGCAGTCTCCTAACTAGCGGGAGATCAAGTGGTACGCAGTATTTT

cdr3_length: 14
clone_size: NA
v_call: TRBV5-1
j_call: TRBJ2-6
d_call: NA
cdr3_aa: CASSLDTGANVLTF
cdr3_nt: TGCGCCAGCAGCTTGGACACGGGGGCCAACGTCCTGACTTTC

cdr3_length: 14
clone_size: NA
v_call: TRBV11-2
j_call: TRBJ2-7
d_call: TRBD2
cdr3_aa: CASSLAGLVNEQYF
cdr3_nt: TGTGCCAGCAGCTTAGCGGGACTAGTGAACGAGCAGTACTTC

cdr3_length: 15
clone_size: NA
v_call: TRBV7-9
j_call: TRBJ2-3
d_call: TRBD1
cdr3_aa: CASSHTGGGTDTQYF
cdr3_nt: TGTGCCAGCAGCCACACAGGGGGCGGCACAGATACGCAGTATTTT

cdr3_length: 12
clone_size: NA
v_call: TRBV28
j_call: TRBJ2-7
d_call: NA
cdr3_aa: CASRHTSYEQYF
cdr3_nt: TGTGCCAGCAGGCACACTAGCTACGAGCAGTACTTC

cdr3_length: 14
clone_size: NA
v_call: TRBV27
j_call: TRBJ1-2
d_call: TRBD1
cdr3_aa: CASSRTGGYYGYTF
cdr3_nt: TGTGCCAGCAGCCGGACAGGGGGCTACTATGGCTACACCTTC

cdr3_length: 15
clone_size: NA
v_call: TRBV19
j_call: TRBJ1-2
d_call: TRBD1
cdr3_aa: CASSLTGTGNYGYTF
cdr3_nt: TGTGCCAGTAGTTTGACCGGGACAGGGAACTATGGCTACACCTTC

cdr3_length: 17
clone_size: NA
v_call: TRBV28
j_call: TRBJ2-3
d_call: TRBD2
cdr3_aa: CASSLPGLAGSTDTQYF
cdr3_nt: TGTGCCAGCAGTTTACCCGGACTAGCGGGGAGCACAGATACGCAGTATTTT

cdr3_length: 15
clone_size: NA
v_call: TRBV5-1
j_call: TRBJ2-2
d_call: NA
cdr3_aa: CASSLSGQNTGELFF
cdr3_nt: TGCGCCAGCAGCTTGTCGGGACAGAACACCGGGGAGCTGTTTTTT

cdr3_length: 12
clone_size: NA
v_call: TRBV12-3/TRBV12-4
j_call: TRBJ2-3
d_call: NA
cdr3_aa: CASSLDRDTQYF
cdr3_nt: TGTGCCAGCAGTTTAGACAGGGATACGCAGTATTTT

cdr3_length: 14
clone_size: NA
v_call: TRBV9
j_call: TRBJ1-1
d_call: TRBD1
cdr3_aa: CASNKQGSNTEAFF
cdr3_nt: TGTGCCAGCAACAAACAGGGGTCGAACACTGAAGCTTTCTTT

cdr3_length: 13
clone_size: NA
v_call: TRBV6-1
j_call: TRBJ2-4
d_call: NA
cdr3_aa: CASSETQGNIQYF
cdr3_nt: TGTGCCAGCAGTGAAACTCAGGGTAACATTCAGTACTTC

cdr3_length: 13
clone_size: NA
v_call: TRBV13
j_call: TRBJ2-1
d_call: NA
cdr3_aa: CASSPDSTNEQFF
cdr3_nt: TGTGCCAGCAGCCCGGACTCGACCAATGAGCAGTTCTTC

cdr3_length: 11
clone_size: once
v_call: TRBV6-4
j_call: TRBJ1-2
d_call: NA
cdr3_aa: CASRGNYGYTF
cdr3_nt: TGTGCCAGCAGGGGCAACTATGGCTACACCTTC

cdr3_length: 15
clone_size: few
v_call: TRBV5-1
j_call: TRBJ2-1
d_call: NA
cdr3_aa: CASSLVASEYNEQFF
cdr3_nt: TGCGCCAGCAGCTTGGTGGCTAGCGAGTACAATGAGCAGTTCTTC

cdr3_length: 15
clone_size: NA
v_call: TRBV9
j_call: TRBJ2-1
d_call: TRBD1
cdr3_aa: CASSVDGQGDNEQFF
cdr3_nt: TGTGCCAGCAGCGTTGATGGACAGGGGGACAATGAGCAGTTCTTC

cdr3_length: 15
clone_size: NA
v_call: TRBV18
j_call: TRBJ2-3
d_call: NA
cdr3_aa: CASSPAGTSTDTQYF
cdr3_nt: TGTGCCAGCTCACCAGCGGGGACTAGCACAGATACGCAGTATTTT

cdr3_length: 15
clone_size: NA
v_call: TRBV27
j_call: TRBJ1-6
d_call: TRBD1
cdr3_aa: CASSLKGQEYSPLHF
cdr3_nt: TGTGCCAGCAGTTTAAAGGGACAGGAGTATTCACCCCTCCACTTT

cdr3_length: 14
clone_size: NA
v_call: TRBV5-1
j_call: TRBJ2-5
d_call: NA
cdr3_aa: CASSLVGGVETQYF
cdr3_nt: TGCGCCAGCAGCTTGGTTGGCGGGGTGGAGACCCAGTACTTC

cdr3_length: 15
clone_size: once
v_call: TRBV5-4
j_call: TRBJ1-1
d_call: TRBD1
cdr3_aa: CASSLKTGGRDEAFF
cdr3_nt: TGTGCCAGCAGCCTAAAGACAGGGGGCCGAGATGAAGCTTTCTTT

cdr3_length: 14
clone_size: NA
v_call: TRBV7-2
j_call: TRBJ2-7
d_call: TRBD2
cdr3_aa: CASSRTGLAYEQYF
cdr3_nt: TGTGCCAGCAGCCGGACGGGACTAGCCTACGAGCAGTACTTC

cdr3_length: 14
clone_size: NA
v_call: TRBV7-9
j_call: TRBJ1-1
d_call: TRBD1
cdr3_aa: CASSPRDREAEAFF
cdr3_nt: TGTGCCAGCAGCCCCCGGGACAGGGAGGCTGAAGCTTTCTTT

cdr3_length: 15
clone_size: NA
v_call: TRBV24-1
j_call: TRBJ2-7
d_call: TRBD1
cdr3_aa: CATSDAGTGVREQYF
cdr3_nt: TGTGCCACCAGTGACGCCGGGACAGGGGTGAGGGAGCAGTACTTC

cdr3_length: 16
clone_size: NA
v_call: TRBV18
j_call: TRBJ2-2
d_call: TRBD2
cdr3_aa: CASSPPSGRGTGELFF
cdr3_nt: TGTGCCAGCTCACCACCGAGCGGGAGAGGCACCGGGGAGCTGTTTTTT

cdr3_length: 14
clone_size: NA
v_call: TRBV28
j_call: TRBJ1-6
d_call: TRBD1
cdr3_aa: CASRETGRNSPLHF
cdr3_nt: TGTGCCAGCAGAGAGACAGGGCGGAATTCACCCCTCCACTTT

cdr3_length: 13
clone_size: NA
v_call: TRBV6-5
j_call: TRBJ2-7
d_call: NA
cdr3_aa: CASDRQAEYEQYF
cdr3_nt: TGTGCCAGCGATCGGCAGGCAGAGTACGAGCAGTACTTC

cdr3_length: 16
clone_size: once
v_call: TRBV15
j_call: TRBJ1-5
d_call: NA
cdr3_aa: CATSKNAGQDSQPQHF
cdr3_nt: TGTGCCACCAGCAAAAATGCAGGACAAGATTCTCAGCCCCAGCATTTT

cdr3_length: 16
clone_size: few
v_call: TRBV18
j_call: TRBJ1-6
d_call: NA
cdr3_aa: CASSPRLGQSNSPLHF
cdr3_nt: TGTGCCAGCTCACCAAGACTTGGACAGAGTAATTCACCCCTCCACTTT

cdr3_length: 13
clone_size: NA
v_call: TRBV5-5
j_call: TRBJ1-2
d_call: TRBD1
cdr3_aa: CASSRDRGYGYTF
cdr3_nt: TGTGCCAGCAGCCGAGACAGGGGTTATGGCTACACCTTC

cdr3_length: 14
clone_size: NA
v_call: TRBV28
j_call: TRBJ2-7
d_call: NA
cdr3_aa: CASTARKLRYEQYF
cdr3_nt: TGTGCCAGCACGGCGCGGAAGTTACGCTACGAGCAGTACTTC

cdr3_length: 14
clone_size: NA
v_call: TRBV28
j_call: TRBJ1-5
d_call: TRBD1
cdr3_aa: CASSQGARNQPQHF
cdr3_nt: TGTGCCAGCAGTCAGGGGGCTCGTAATCAGCCCCAGCATTTT

cdr3_length: 15
clone_size: NA
v_call: TRBV27
j_call: TRBJ1-1
d_call: TRBD1
cdr3_aa: CASSFLTGLNTEAFF
cdr3_nt: TGTGCCAGCAGTTTCCTGACAGGGCTGAACACTGAAGCTTTCTTT